This T cell receptor beta chain was captured in a study of T cells in Graves' hyperthyroidism and ophthalmopathy. Overall study: Peripheral blood sampling occurred at initial diagnosis, before any treatment.

Study conclusions and caveats: Through a model of 13 V-J features, ophthalmopathy was separated from stable hyperthyroidism. Ophthalmopathy, as predicted by the model, came a median 6.5 months after the prediction. Among thyroid clonotypes expanded above 0.001, most also appeared in blood.

There were TCR beta CDR3 regions amplified from RNA transcripts. During a first-round RT-PCR of the TCR CDR3, the HTBI primer set was used. TCRdb processed the multiplex PCR reads anew with MiXCR; each CDR3 protein has one entry. Of more than 500,000 distinct CDR3 sequences listed, about 15% are singletons. As to this clonotype: Its target is unknown.

Trimming left V 10 bases short and J 4 bases short, with 11 bases between. Germline CDR1 is MDHEN and CDR2 is SYDVKM. This CDR3 contains 12 residues. The sequenced sample was blood. This TCR was recovered from a middle-aged woman with Graves' ophthalmopathy. The chain joins TRBV28 to TRBJ1-5, with D unclear. The DNA of the CDR3 is TGTGCCACCAAAGAATCAAATCAGCCCCAGCATTTT. Its translation is CATKESNQPQHF.